The entry that follows covers one T cell receptor (beta chain) sequence. As yet, its antigen is unknown. A far larger clone is only one base removed, so a read error is likely. No conserved phenylalanine or tryptophan is present at the end of the CDR3, so a read error is the likely explanation. Generated by immunoSEQ multiplex PCR, the TCRdb table keeps only in-frame clones and is missing some. The data show fewer than 600,000 clones, approximately 77% seen once. Trimming removed 1 base from V and 3 bases from J, with 10 bases in between. The germline V gene has CDR1 SGHVS and CDR2 FNYEAQ. This CDR3 has 14 amino acids. The entry originates in a study of shared clonotypes between healthy human individuals. General observations from the study: Donor scarcity curtailed the genetic and exposure-history diversity represented herein.

V gene TRBV7-6 combines with J gene TRBJ2-7; D is unclear. The TCR was taken from a woman in her forties in good health. Some clones in this sample may be carry-over from other donors' samples. The source material was PBMCs. CDR3: CASSLGTEDYEQYS. CDR3 nucleotides: TGTGCCAGCAGCTTAGGGACGGAAGACTACGAGCAGTACTCC.